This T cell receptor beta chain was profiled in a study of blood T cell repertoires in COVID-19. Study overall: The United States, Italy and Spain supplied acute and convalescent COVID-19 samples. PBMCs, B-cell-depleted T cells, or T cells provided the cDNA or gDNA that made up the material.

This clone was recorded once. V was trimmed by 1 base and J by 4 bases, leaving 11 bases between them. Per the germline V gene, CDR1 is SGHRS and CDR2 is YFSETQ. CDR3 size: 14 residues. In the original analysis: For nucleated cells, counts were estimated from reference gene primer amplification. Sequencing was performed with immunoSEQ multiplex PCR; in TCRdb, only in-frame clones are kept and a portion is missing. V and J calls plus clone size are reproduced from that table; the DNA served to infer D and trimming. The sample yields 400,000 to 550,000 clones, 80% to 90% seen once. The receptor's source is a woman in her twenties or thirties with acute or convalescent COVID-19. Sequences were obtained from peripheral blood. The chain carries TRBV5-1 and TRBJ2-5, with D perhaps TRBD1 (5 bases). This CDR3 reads CASSLLGVRETQYF. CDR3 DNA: TGCGCCAGCAGCTTGTTAGGGGTCCGAGAGACCCAGTACTTC.